This T cell receptor (beta chain) was documented in a study of graft-versus-host responses after intestinal transplantation. In the study overall: Multivisceral, liver-intestinal, or isolated intestinal grafts were transplanted into recipients. All of the recipients had induction that used anti-thymocyte globulin, then tacrolimus and steroids for 2 to 3 years.

Data came from immunoSEQ multiplex PCR; TCRdb stores just in-frame clones and leaves some out. Of about 20,000 clones in the sample, about half were seen once. This CDR3 is 16 amino acids long. Germline CDR1 reads MNHNY; CDR2 reads SVGAGI (reference sequence). The ends lost 3 bases at V and 3 bases at J; junction bases unmatched: 9. Study-level findings and limits: Patients with graft-donor T cell macrochimerism had high graft-versus-host to host-versus-graft clonal ratios in allografts. The authors found GvH clones in recipient marrow, some appearing first in ileum or blood.

This clone turned up a few times. This sequence originates from a human patient who received an intestinal transplant. This specimen was alloreactive CD4+ T cells from a mixed lymphocyte reaction culture, taken before intestinal transplant. Subset defined: CFSE-low proliferating T cells sorted from roughly 6-day pre-transplant mixed lymphocyte reaction (GvH or HvG direction). The chain recombines TRBV6-6 with TRBJ2-7; TRBD2 matches 9 bases. CDR3 loop: CASSYPPSGVNYEQYF. Here the CDR3 DNA reads TGTGCCAGCAGTTATCCTCCTAGCGGGGTGAACTACGAGCAGTACTTC.